The subject of this entry is one T cell receptor beta chain. The CDR3 is 13 residues long. V lost 4 bases, J lost 2 bases, and 9 bases lay in between. Germline-derived CDR1 and CDR2 are SGHRS and YFSETQ. The record originates from a study of early T cells in non-severe SARS-CoV-2 infection. Study as a whole: Whole-blood bulk RNA, unsorted, was sequenced, and chains were unpaired.

Individually, cDNA molecules had unique molecular identifiers attached to them. TCRdb itself ran the 5' RACE reads through MiXCR, one entry per CDR3 protein. Among about 22,000 distinct CDR3 sequences listed, around 4.5% were seen once. V is TRBV5-1 and J is TRBJ1-2, with a weak D call TRBD1 (5 bases). The sequence was collected from an adult who was a healthcare worker with PCR-confirmed SARS-CoV-2 infection or an uninfected control (not recorded which). Input material: whole blood. The CDR3 nucleotides read TGCGCCAGCAGCCCAGACAGCAACTATGGCTACACCTTC. Amino acids: CASSPDSNYGYTF.